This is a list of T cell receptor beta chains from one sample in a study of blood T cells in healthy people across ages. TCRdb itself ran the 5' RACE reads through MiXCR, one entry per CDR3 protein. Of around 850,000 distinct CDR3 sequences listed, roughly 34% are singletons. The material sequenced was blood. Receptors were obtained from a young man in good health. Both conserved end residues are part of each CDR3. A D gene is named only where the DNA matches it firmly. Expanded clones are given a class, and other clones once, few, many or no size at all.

TGTGCCAGCAGTGTTAGCAGGGGGATGACAGATACGCAGTATTTT,CASSVSRGMTDTQYF,TRBD1,15,TRBV6-1,.,TRBJ2-3
TGCAGTGCTAGAGATTCCCTCGGGACGGCACAAGAGACCCAGTACTTC,CSARDSLGTAQETQYF,.,16,TRBV20-1,.,TRBJ2-5
TGCGCCAGCAGCTTCGACAGGGGGCAGCCCCAGCATTTT,CASSFDRGQPQHF,TRBD1,13,TRBV5-1,many,TRBJ1-5
TGCAGTGCTAGAGATTCCACAGGGAGTAACTATGGCTACACCTTC,CSARDSTGSNYGYTF,.,15,TRBV20-1,many,TRBJ1-2
TGTGCCAGCCGATGGACGGTAACTAGCACAGATACGCAGTATTTT,CASRWTVTSTDTQYF,.,15,TRBV6-5,many,TRBJ2-3
TGCAGTGCTGAGTCGGCAGGACGGAGTTCCTACGAGCAGTTCTTC,CSAESAGRSSYEQFF,.,15,TRBV20-1,.,TRBJ2-1
TGTGCCAGCTCCGGTGGGAACGGGGGGACTGGAAACATTCAGTACTTC,CASSGGNGGTGNIQYF,TRBD2,16,TRBV9,.,TRBJ2-4
TGTGCCAGCAGTGAAGACCCCGGGACAGGGTTTGGCTACACCTTC,CASSEDPGTGFGYTF,TRBD1,15,TRBV2,.,TRBJ1-2
TGCGCCAGCAGCCTCTCTCTTGGGGGCAATGAGCAGTTCTTC,CASSLSLGGNEQFF,.,14,TRBV4-3,many,TRBJ2-1
TGTGCCAGCAGCCAGTGGCGGGGGGTAAAAGAGACCCAGTACTTC,CASSQWRGVKETQYF,TRBD2,15,TRBV12-3/TRBV12-4,few,TRBJ2-5
TGCGCCAGCAGCTTATCTCTAGGGGGATCTTACGAGCAGTACTTC,CASSLSLGGSYEQYF,.,15,TRBV5-1,many,TRBJ2-7
TGCAGTGCTAGTTACGGGACAGGCGAAAACACTGAAGCTTTCTTT,CSASYGTGENTEAFF,TRBD1,15,TRBV20-1,many,TRBJ1-1
TGTGCCAGCAGCGTAGATACAGTACTTAACTATGGCTACACCTTC,CASSVDTVLNYGYTF,.,15,TRBV9,.,TRBJ1-2
TGTGCCAGCAGCTCACTTTTAGGGGAAAATTCACCCCTCCACTTT,CASSSLLGENSPLHF,.,15,TRBV7-9,.,TRBJ1-6
TGTGCCAGCAGCCAACAGGGGTGGAAACTGTTTTTT,CASSQQGWKLFF,.,12,TRBV3-1,.,TRBJ1-4
TGTGCCAGCAGCTTATTAGACCTGGATGAGCAGTACTTC,CASSLLDLDEQYF,.,13,TRBV7-7,.,TRBJ2-5
TGTGCCAGCAGTCTTGCGGCGGCGGGTACGCAGTATTTT,CASSLAAAGTQYF,.,13,TRBV12-3/TRBV12-4,.,TRBJ2-3
TGTGCCAGCAGCCAAGATCTAGCGGGGGAGGGAGGGGCCCAGTACTTC,CASSQDLAGEGGAQYF,TRBD2,16,TRBV4-2,.,TRBJ2-5
TGTGCCAGCAGCTCCTACAGCCTCTATGGCTACACCTTC,CASSSYSLYGYTF,.,13,TRBV7-2,few,TRBJ1-2
TGTGCCAGCAGTGCTTGGGACTCGCATGGCTACACCTTC,CASSAWDSHGYTF,.,13,TRBV25-1,many,TRBJ1-2
TGCAGTGCCTCAACCGGGACTAGCGGGGTTGGTGAGCAGTACTTC,CSASTGTSGVGEQYF,TRBD2,15,TRBV20-1,.,TRBJ2-7
TGCAGTGCTTCCAGCGAAAAACTGTTTTTT,CSASSEKLFF,.,10,TRBV20-1,.,TRBJ1-4
TGTGCCAGCACCCCAGGGGGACAGAGGTACCAAGAGACCCAGTACTTC,CASTPGGQRYQETQYF,TRBD1,16,TRBV5-6,.,TRBJ2-5